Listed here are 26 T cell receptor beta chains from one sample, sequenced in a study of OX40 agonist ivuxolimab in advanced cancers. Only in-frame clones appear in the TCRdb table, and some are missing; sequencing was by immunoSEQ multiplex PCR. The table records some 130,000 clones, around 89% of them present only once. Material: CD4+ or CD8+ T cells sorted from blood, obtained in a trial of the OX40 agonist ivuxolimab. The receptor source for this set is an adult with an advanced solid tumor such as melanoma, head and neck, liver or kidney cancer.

CDR3 loop: CASSPDTGDGYGYTF. The CDR3 nucleotides read TGTGCCAGCTCACCAGACACTGGGGACGGCTATGGCTACACCTTC. The V gene is TRBV18, the J gene TRBJ1-2, with D tentatively TRBD1 (5 bases). The germline gives CDR1 KGHSH, CDR2 LQKENI. Trimming removed 2 bases from V and 4 bases from J, with 14 bases in between. This CDR3 is 15 amino acids long. Together with reference TRBV18 and TRBJ1-2, the CDR3 gives the full variable domain: NAGVMQNPRHLVRRRGQEARLRCSPMKGHSHVYWYRQLPEEGLKFMVYLQKENIIDESGMPKERFSAEFPKEGPSILRIQQVVRGDSAAYFCASSPDTGDGYGYTFGSGTRLTVV.

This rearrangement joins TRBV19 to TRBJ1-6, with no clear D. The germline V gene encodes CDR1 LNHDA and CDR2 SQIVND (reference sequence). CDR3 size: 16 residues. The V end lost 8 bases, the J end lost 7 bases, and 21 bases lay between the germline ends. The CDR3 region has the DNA TGTGCCAGTCTCGACTCAAGTTCTAGAAGGAATTCACCCCTCCACTTT. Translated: CASLDSSSRRNSPLHF.

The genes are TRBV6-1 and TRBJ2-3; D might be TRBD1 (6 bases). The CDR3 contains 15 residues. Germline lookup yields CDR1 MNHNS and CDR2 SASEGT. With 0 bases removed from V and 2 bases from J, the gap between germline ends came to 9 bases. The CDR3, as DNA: TGTGCCAGCAGTGAAGCGGGACATACCACAGATACGCAGTATTTT. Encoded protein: CASSEAGHTTDTQYF.

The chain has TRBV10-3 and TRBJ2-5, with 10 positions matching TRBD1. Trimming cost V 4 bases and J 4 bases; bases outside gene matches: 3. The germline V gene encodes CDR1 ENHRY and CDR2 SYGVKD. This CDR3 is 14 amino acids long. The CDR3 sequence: CAISGDRGGETQYF. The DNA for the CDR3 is TGTGCCATCAGTGGGGACAGGGGTGGAGAGACCCAGTACTTC.

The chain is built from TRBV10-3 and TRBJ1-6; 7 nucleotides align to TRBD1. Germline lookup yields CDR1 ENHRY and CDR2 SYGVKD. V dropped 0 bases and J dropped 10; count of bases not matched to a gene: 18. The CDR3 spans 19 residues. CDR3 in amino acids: CAISESNSGRRGRESPLHF. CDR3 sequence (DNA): TGTGCCATCAGTGAGTCGAACAGCGGGAGAAGGGGGCGCGAATCACCCCTCCACTTT.

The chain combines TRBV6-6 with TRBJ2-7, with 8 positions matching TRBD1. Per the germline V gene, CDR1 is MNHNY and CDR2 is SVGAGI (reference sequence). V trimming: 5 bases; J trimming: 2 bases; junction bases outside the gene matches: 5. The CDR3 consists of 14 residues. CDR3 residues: CASSNRQGTYEQYF. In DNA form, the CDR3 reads TGTGCCAGCAGTAACCGACAGGGGACCTACGAGCAGTACTTC.

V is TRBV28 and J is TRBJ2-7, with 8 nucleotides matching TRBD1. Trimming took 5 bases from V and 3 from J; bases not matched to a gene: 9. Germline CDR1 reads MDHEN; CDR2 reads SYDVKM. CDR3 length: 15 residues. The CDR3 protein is CASSPTGQGVYEQYF. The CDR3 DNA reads TGTGCCAGCAGTCCTACCGGACAGGGCGTCTACGAGCAGTACTTC.

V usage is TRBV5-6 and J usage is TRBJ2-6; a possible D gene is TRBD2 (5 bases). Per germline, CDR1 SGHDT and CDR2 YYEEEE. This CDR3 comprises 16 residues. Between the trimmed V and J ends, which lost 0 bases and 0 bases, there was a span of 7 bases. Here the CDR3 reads CASSLAGSSGANVLTF. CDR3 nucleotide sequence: TGTGCCAGCAGCTTGGCGGGGAGCTCTGGGGCCAACGTCCTGACTTTC.

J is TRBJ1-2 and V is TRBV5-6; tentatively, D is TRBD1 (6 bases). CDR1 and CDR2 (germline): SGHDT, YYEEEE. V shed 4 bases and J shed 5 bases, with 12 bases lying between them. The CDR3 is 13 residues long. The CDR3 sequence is CASSQGQKYGYTF. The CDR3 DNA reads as TGTGCCAGCAGCCAAGGACAGAAGTATGGCTACACCTTC. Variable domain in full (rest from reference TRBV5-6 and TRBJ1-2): DAGVTQSPTHLIKTRGQQVTLRCSPKSGHDTVSWYQQALGQGPQFIFQYYEEEERQRGNFPDRFSGHQFPNYSSELNVNALLLGDSALYLCASSQGQKYGYTFGSGTRLTVV.

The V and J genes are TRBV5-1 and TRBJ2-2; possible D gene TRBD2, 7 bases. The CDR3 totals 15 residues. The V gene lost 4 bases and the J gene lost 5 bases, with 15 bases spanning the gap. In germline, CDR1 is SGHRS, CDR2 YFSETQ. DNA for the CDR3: TGCGCCAGCAGCCCCGGCGGGGGCGAAACCGGGGAGCTGTTTTTT. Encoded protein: CASSPGGGETGELFF.

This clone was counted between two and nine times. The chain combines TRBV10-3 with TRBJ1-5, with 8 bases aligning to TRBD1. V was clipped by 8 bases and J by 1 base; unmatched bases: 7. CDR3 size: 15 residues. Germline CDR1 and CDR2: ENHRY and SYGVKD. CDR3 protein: CAIGLTGGSNQPQHF. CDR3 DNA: TGTGCCATCGGGCTCACAGGGGGAAGCAATCAGCCCCAGCATTTT.

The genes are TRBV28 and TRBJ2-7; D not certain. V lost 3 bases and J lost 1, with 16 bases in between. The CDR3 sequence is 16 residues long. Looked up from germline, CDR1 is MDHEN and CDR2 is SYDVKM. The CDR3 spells CASSFKILKGSYEQYF. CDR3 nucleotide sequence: TGTGCCAGCAGTTTCAAAATCCTCAAAGGTTCCTACGAGCAGTACTTC.

CDR3 nucleotides: TGTGCCAGCAGCAGACTCCAGGGACCGGACTACGAGCAGTACTTC. Amino acids: CASSRLQGPDYEQYF. This chain uses TRBV4-2 with TRBJ2-7; D may correspond to TRBD1 or TRBD2 (5 bases each). In germline, CDR1 is LGHNA, CDR2 YNFKEQ. Trimming stripped 5 bases from V and 3 bases from J, with 17 bases between. There are 15 residues in the CDR3.

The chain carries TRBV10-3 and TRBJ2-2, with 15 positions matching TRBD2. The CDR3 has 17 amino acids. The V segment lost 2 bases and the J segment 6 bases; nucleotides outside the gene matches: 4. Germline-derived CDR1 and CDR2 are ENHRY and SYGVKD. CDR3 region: CAISERTSGGASGELFF. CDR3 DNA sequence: TGTGCCATCAGTGAGCGGACTAGCGGGGGGGCTTCCGGGGAGCTGTTTTTT.

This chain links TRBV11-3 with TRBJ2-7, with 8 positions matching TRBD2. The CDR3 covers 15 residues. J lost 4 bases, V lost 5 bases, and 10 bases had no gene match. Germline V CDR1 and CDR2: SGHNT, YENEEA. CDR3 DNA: TGTGCCAGCAGCCCGGGGGGAGCGGGGGAGTACGAGCAGTACTTC. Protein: CASSPGGAGEYEQYF.

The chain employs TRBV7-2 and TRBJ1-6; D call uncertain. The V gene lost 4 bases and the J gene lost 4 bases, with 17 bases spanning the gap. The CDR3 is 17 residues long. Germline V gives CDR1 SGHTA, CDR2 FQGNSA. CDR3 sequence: CASSYSRLKGYNSPLHF. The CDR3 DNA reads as TGTGCCAGCAGCTATTCACGGCTTAAGGGATATAATTCACCCCTCCACTTT.

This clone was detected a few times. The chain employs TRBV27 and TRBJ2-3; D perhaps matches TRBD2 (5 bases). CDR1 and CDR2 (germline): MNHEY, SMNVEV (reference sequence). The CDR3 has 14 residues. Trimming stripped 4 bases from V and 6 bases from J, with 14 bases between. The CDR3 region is CASSSGRRADTQYF. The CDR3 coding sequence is TGTGCCAGCAGTTCGGGTCGGCGGGCCGATACGCAGTATTTT.

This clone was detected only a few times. The CDR3: CASDRGTLHQPQHF. The CDR3 nucleotides are TGTGCCAGCGACAGGGGAACTCTGCATCAGCCCCAGCATTTT. The chain employs TRBV19 and TRBJ1-5, with 8 bases matching TRBD1. Trimming cost V 9 bases and J 5 bases; bases outside gene matches: 9. Germline CDR1 is LNHDA and CDR2 is SQIVND (reference sequence). The CDR3 has 14 residues.

CDR3 sequence reads: CASSSSGTGYEQYF. In nucleotides, the CDR3 is TGTGCCAGCAGTTCATCCGGGACAGGCTACGAGCAGTACTTC. The chain is built from TRBV2 and TRBJ2-7, with TRBD1 matching 8 bases. The CDR3 covers 14 residues. V shed 5 bases and J 3 bases; nucleotides not matched to a gene: 6. Germline V gene sequence: CDR1 SNHLY, CDR2 FYNNEI.

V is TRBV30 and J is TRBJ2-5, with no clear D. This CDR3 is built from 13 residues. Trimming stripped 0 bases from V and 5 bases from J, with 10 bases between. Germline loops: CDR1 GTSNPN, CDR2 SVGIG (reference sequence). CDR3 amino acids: CAWSVGRRETQYF. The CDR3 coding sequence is TGTGCCTGGAGTGTAGGCAGGCGGGAGACCCAGTACTTC.

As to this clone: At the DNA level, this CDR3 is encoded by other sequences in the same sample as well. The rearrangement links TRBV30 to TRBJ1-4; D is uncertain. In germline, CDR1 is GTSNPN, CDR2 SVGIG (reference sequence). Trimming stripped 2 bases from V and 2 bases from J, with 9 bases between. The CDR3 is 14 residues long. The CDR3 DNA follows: TGTGCCTGGAGTTTAGTGCCGACTAATGAAAAACTGTTTTTT. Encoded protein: CAWSLVPTNEKLFF.

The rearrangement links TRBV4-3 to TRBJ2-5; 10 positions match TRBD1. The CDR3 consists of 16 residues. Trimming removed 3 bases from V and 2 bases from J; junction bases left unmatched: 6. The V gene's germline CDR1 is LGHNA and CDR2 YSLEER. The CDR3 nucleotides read TGCGCCAGCAGCCAGGGCGAGGGACAGGGGCAAGAGACCCAGTACTTC. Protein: CASSQGEGQGQETQYF.

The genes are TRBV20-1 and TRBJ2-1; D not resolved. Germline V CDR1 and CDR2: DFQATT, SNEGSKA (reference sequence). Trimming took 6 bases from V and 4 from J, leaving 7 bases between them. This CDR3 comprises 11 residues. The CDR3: CSAMGYNEQFF. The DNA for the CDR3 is TGCAGTGCAATGGGTTACAATGAGCAGTTCTTC.

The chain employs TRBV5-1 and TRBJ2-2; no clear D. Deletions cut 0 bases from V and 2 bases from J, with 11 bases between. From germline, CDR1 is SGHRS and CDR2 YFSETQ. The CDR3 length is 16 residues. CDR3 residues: CASSLEGTRNTGELFF. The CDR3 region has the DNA TGCGCCAGCAGCTTGGAGGGCACCCGAAACACCGGGGAGCTGTTTTTT.

The CDR3 loop is CASSISLPMMNTEAFF. The CDR3 DNA reads TGTGCCAGCAGCATCAGTCTACCGATGATGAACACTGAAGCTTTCTTT. V gene TRBV7-2 combines with J gene TRBJ1-1; unclear D gene. The CDR3 has 16 residues. V lost 5 bases to trimming and J lost 0 bases, with 16 bases between them. The V gene's germline CDR1 is SGHTA and CDR2 FQGNSA.

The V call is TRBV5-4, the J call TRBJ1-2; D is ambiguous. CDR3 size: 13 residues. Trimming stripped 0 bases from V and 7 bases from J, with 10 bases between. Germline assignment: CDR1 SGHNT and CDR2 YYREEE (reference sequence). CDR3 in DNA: TGTGCCAGCAGCTTGGCAGAGGGCTCTGGCTACACCTTC. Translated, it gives CASSLAEGSGYTF.